This is a list of T cell receptor beta chains from one sample in a study of PD-L1 blockade in urothelial cancer. Data came from immunoSEQ multiplex PCR; TCRdb stores just in-frame clones and leaves some out. The sample shows tens of thousands of clones, 82% of them seen only once. Sample: PBMCs, taken around atezolizumab (anti-PD-L1) treatment. The receptors here all came from a man aged 65 to 85 with urothelial cancer. Both conserved end residues are part of each CDR3. The D gene is left open where the match is weak. Where a row states a size, it is once, few, many or the class of an expanded clone; other rows omit it.

V	size	length	J	D	DNA	CDR3
TRBV7-9	once	15	TRBJ2-1	TRBD2	TGTGCCAGCAGCTTAGGGGCTAGCGGGAACAATGAGCAGTTCTTC	CASSLGASGNNEQFF
TRBV2	once	13	TRBJ1-1	-	TGTGCCAGCAAGGCGGAAATGAACACTGAAGCTTTCTTT	CASKAEMNTEAFF
TRBV4-1	-	16	TRBJ2-7	-	TGCGCCAGCAGCCAATTACCGGGCCCGGGGGCCTACGAGCAGTACTTC	CASSQLPGPGAYEQYF
TRBV19	-	17	TRBJ1-2	-	TGTGCCAGTAGTATTATCCCCTCCCTAGAGCGGCACTATGGCTACACCTTC	CASSIIPSLERHYGYTF
TRBV2	-	12	TRBJ2-3	-	TGTGCCAGCATCAGGGTCTCAGATACGCAGTATTTT	CASIRVSDTQYF
TRBV12-5	-	14	TRBJ2-1	TRBD1	TGTGCTAGTGGTCCGCGTACAGGGGTCGATGAGCAGTTCTTC	CASGPRTGVDEQFF
TRBV5-1	-	16	TRBJ2-4	-	TGCGCCAGCAGCTTGGAAGGGGGACGAGGCAAAAACATTCAGTACTTC	CASSLEGGRGKNIQYF
TRBV10-3	-	12	TRBJ1-5	-	TGTGCCATCGGAGGAGGAAATCAGCCCCAGCATTTT	CAIGGGNQPQHF
TRBV13	-	14	TRBJ2-1	-	TGTGCCAGCAGCCAAAATAGAGGTCCAAATGAGCAGTTCTTC	CASSQNRGPNEQFF
TRBV9	-	16	TRBJ2-2	TRBD2	TGTGCCAGCAGCCAGAGGGCGGGAGGGAGCACCGGGGAGCTGTTTTTT	CASSQRAGGSTGELFF
TRBV28	-	14	TRBJ2-1	TRBD2	TGTGCCAGCAGTTTGAGTTCGACTAGCGGGAGTGGGTTCTTC	CASSLSSTSGSGFF
TRBV6-1	-	15	TRBJ2-1	TRBD2	TGTGCCAGCAGTGAAACTAGCGGTTCAGGCAATGAGCAGTTCTTC	CASSETSGSGNEQFF
TRBV15	-	15	TRBJ2-1	-	TGTGCCACCAGCAGGGCGGTAGCGATGGCGAATGAGCAGTTCTTC	CATSRAVAMANEQFF
TRBV5-1	-	15	TRBJ1-1	-	TGCGCCAGCAGCTTGGCCTTGGGGGGAAACACTGAAGCTTTCTTT	CASSLALGGNTEAFF
TRBV9	-	16	TRBJ2-2	TRBD1	TGTGCCAGCAGCGCTCGGACAGGCCTTAACGCCGGGGAGCTGTTTTTT	CASSARTGLNAGELFF
TRBV19	-	15	TRBJ1-1	-	TGTGCCAGTAGTATTCCGGGTCCTATGAACACTGAAGCTTTCTTT	CASSIPGPMNTEAFF
TRBV19	-	16	TRBJ1-2	-	TGTGCCAGTAGTATAGCCCCCTCTTATAAACAGGGTGGCTACACCTTC	CASSIAPSYKQGGYTF
TRBV7-2	-	12	TRBJ2-1	TRBD2	TGTGCCAGCCGGGGGGGGCCGAATGAGCAGTTCTTC	CASRGGPNEQFF
TRBV28	-	15	TRBJ2-5	TRBD1	TGTGCCAGCAGAAAGACAGGGGGCGAGTGGGAGACCCAGTACTTC	CASRKTGGEWETQYF
TRBV12-1	-	20	TRBJ1-1	-	TGTGCCAGCAGCTCCCGCCGCAGGGGGCTTCCTCTGACTACGAACACTGAAGCTTTCTTT	CASSSRRRGLPLTTNTEAFF
TRBV19	-	15	TRBJ1-2	-	TGTGCCAGTAGTCCGAACAGGGACGGCGGCTATGGCTACACCTTC	CASSPNRDGGYGYTF
TRBV18	-	14	TRBJ2-1	TRBD2	TGTGCCAGCTCCCTCGGACTAGTTGGGGATGAGCAGTTCTTC	CASSLGLVGDEQFF
TRBV10-3	-	14	TRBJ1-5	-	TGTGCCATCAGTGAGTCGCTCGGGGGTCAGCCCCAGCATTTT	CAISESLGGQPQHF
TRBV5-4	-	15	TRBJ2-7	TRBD1	TGTGCCAGCAGCTCGGGACAGGGAGTCGCCTACGAGCAGTACTTC	CASSSGQGVAYEQYF
TRBV19	-	15	TRBJ1-5	TRBD1	TGTGCCAGTAGATTCAGGGGGACAGGGGCTCAGCCCCAGCATTTT	CASRFRGTGAQPQHF
TRBV5-1	-	15	TRBJ1-1	-	TGCGCCAGCAGCTTGGCGAGACAAGGCGCGTCTGAAGCTTTCTTT	CASSLARQGASEAFF
TRBV5-1	-	14	TRBJ1-1	-	TGCGCCAGCAGCTTGGTTGGGGGCACCAGTGAAGCTTTCTTT	CASSLVGGTSEAFF
TRBV7-6	few	16	TRBJ2-7	TRBD1	TGTGCCAGCAGCTTAAGCGGGACAGGGGGCTCCTACGAGCAGTACTTC	CASSLSGTGGSYEQYF
TRBV19	-	14	TRBJ1-5	-	TGTGCCAGTAGTATCCCGACAGGCCATCAGCCCCAGCATTTT	CASSIPTGHQPQHF
TRBV7-9	-	12	TRBJ2-1	-	TGTGCCAGCAGCGCGATCGAGAATGAGCAGTTCTTC	CASSAIENEQFF
TRBV6-1	-	15	TRBJ2-3	TRBD2	TGTGCCATCCACACAGGGACTAGGGGGGCAGATACGCAATATTTT	CAIHTGTRGADTQYF
TRBV5-1	-	20	TRBJ2-6	TRBD1	TGCGCCAGCAGCTGGGAACAGGGGGCTGATCTTTGGGCTGGGGCCAACGTCCTGACTTTC	CASSWEQGADLWAGANVLTF